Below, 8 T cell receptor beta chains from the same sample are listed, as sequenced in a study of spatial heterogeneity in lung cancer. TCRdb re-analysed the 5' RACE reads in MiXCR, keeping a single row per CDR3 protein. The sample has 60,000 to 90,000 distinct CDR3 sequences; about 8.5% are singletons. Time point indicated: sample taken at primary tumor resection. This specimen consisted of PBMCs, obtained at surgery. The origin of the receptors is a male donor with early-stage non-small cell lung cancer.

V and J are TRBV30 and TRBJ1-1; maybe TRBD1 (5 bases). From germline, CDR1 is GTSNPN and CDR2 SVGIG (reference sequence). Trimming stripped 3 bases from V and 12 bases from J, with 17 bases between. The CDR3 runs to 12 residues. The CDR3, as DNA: TGTGCCTGGAGCGTCTCCGGGACGGCTCCTTTCTTT. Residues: CAWSVSGTAPFF.

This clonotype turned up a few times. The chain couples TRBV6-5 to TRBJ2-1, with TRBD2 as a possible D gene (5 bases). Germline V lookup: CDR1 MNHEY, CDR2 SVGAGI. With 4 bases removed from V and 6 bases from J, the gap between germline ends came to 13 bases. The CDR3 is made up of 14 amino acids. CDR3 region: CASSLLDSSNEQFF. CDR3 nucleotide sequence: TGTGCCAGCAGTTTACTAGACTCTTCCAATGAGCAGTTCTTC.

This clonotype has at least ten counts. Written as DNA, the CDR3 is TGCGCCAGCAGCCAAAACTCAGGGTTAGGTACTGAAGCTTTCTTT. Its translation: CASSQNSGLGTEAFF. J is TRBJ1-1 and V is TRBV4-1, with TRBD1 as a possible D gene (5 bases). Trimming took off 2 bases at V and 5 bases at J, with 15 bases between the two ends. This CDR3 is built from 15 residues. Germline V gives CDR1 MGHRA, CDR2 YSYEKL.

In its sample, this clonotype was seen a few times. The CDR3 here is CASSFGQPEDEQYF. For the CDR3, the DNA is TGTGCCAGCAGTTTTGGACAGCCCGAGGACGAGCAGTACTTC. The chain uses TRBV7-9 and TRBJ2-7; TRBD1 might be the D (6 bases). Trimming took off 6 bases at V and 5 bases at J, with 17 bases between the two ends. CDR1 SEHNR and CDR2 FQNEAQ come from the germline V gene (reference sequence). The CDR3 is made up of 14 amino acids.

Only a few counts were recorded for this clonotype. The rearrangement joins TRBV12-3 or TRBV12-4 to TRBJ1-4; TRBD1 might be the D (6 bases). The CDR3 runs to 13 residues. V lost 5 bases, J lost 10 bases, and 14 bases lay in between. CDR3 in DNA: TGTGCCAGCAGTCTCCAACAGGGTGCAAAACTGTTTTTT. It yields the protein CASSLQQGAKLFF.

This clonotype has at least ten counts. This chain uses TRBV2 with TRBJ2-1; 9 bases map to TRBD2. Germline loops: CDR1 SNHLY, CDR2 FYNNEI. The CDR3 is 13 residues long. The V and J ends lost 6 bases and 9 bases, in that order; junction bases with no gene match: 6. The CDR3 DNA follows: TGTGCCAGCAGCGTAGCGGGAGATCCTGAGCAGTTCTTC. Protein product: CASSVAGDPEQFF.

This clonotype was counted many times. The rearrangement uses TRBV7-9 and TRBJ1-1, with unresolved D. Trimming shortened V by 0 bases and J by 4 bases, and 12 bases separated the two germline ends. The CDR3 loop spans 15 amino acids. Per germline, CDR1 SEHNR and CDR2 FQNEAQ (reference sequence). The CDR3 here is CASSLALAAGTEAFF. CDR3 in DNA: TGTGCCAGCAGCTTAGCGCTCGCAGCAGGCACTGAAGCTTTCTTT.

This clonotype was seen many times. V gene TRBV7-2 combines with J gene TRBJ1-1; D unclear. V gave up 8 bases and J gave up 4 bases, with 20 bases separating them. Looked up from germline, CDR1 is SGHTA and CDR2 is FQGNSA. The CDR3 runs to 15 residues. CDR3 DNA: TGTGCCAGCGGACGAACCCTGAGTCGCGTCACTGAAGCTTTCTTT. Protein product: CASGRTLSRVTEAFF.